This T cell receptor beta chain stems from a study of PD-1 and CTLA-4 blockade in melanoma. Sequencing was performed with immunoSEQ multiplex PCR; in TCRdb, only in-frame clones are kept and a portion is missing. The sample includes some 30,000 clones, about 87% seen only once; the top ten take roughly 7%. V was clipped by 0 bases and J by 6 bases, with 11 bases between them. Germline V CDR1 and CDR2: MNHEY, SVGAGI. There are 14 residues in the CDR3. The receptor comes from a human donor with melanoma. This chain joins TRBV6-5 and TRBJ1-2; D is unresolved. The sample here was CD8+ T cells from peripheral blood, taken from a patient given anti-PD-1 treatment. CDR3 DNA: TGTGCCAGCAGTTACTCGGCAGGTTTGCATGGCTACACCTTC. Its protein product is CASSYSAGLHGYTF.